The 8 T cell receptor beta chains presented below share a single source sample, sequenced in a study of cytomegalovirus exposure and HLA in healthy donors. Amplification used 60 Vbeta primers and 13 Jbeta primers. The assay was immunoSEQ multiplex PCR, and TCRdb's table has in-frame clones only and misses some. The data show around 100,000 clones, approximately 80% seen once. Sequencing input: PBMCs. These receptors were taken from a woman younger than 35 in good health and CMV-seropositive.

This rearrangement joins TRBV2 to TRBJ2-7; 10 positions match TRBD2. Looked up from germline, CDR1 is SNHLY and CDR2 is FYNNEI. CDR3 length equals 15 residues. Germline trimming cut 2 bases from V and 5 bases from J; bases unmatched to any gene: 6. CDR3 bases: TGTGCCAGCAGTGAATTTAGCGGGAGGAGGGACGAGCAGTACTTC. It is translated as CASSEFSGRRDEQYF. The full variable domain, its missing parts supplied by reference TRBV2 and TRBJ2-7, is EPEVTQTPSHQVTQMGQEVILRCVPISNHLYFYWYRQILGQKVEFLVSFYNNEISEKSEIFDDQFSVERPDGSNFTLKIRSTKLEDSAMYFCASSEFSGRRDEQYFGPGTRLTVT.

The table lists this clone with a count of one. The chain employs TRBV27 and TRBJ1-1; unclear D gene. From germline, CDR1 is MNHEY and CDR2 SMNVEV (reference sequence). The V gene lost 1 base and the J gene lost 4 bases, with 7 bases spanning the gap. The CDR3 runs 13 residues. CDR3 sequence: CASSLFGVTEAFF. The CDR3, as DNA: TGTGCCAGCAGTTTATTCGGGGTCACTGAAGCTTTCTTT.

The V call is TRBV10-1, the J call TRBJ2-3, with TRBD1 as a possible D gene (5 bases). CDR3 length: 15 residues. Germline CDR1 reads WNHNN; CDR2 reads SYGVQD (reference sequence). Trimming took 3 bases from V and 2 from J, leaving 12 bases between them. In nucleotides, the CDR3 is TGCGCCAGCAGTGAACTTCAGGGAAACACAGATACGCAGTATTTT. As protein: CASSELQGNTDTQYF.

This chain connects TRBV28 to TRBJ1-4; D may be TRBD1 (6 bases). V lost 5 bases, J lost 8 bases, and 15 bases lay in between. Per germline, CDR1 MDHEN and CDR2 SYDVKM. CDR3 length: 14 amino acids. The CDR3 here is CASSTTGRTEKLFF. The CDR3 DNA is TGTGCCAGCAGTACGACAGGACGTACCGAAAAACTGTTTTTT.

The chain carries TRBV30 and TRBJ2-7, with D maybe TRBD1 (6 bases). CDR3 length: 13 amino acids. CDR1 is GTSNPN, CDR2 SVGIG, per germline (reference sequence). V was shortened by 2 bases and J by 3 bases, with 11 bases between the two germline ends. In DNA form, the CDR3 reads TGTGCCTGGAGTAGACAGGTGGTCTACGAGCAGTACTTC. Translating it yields CAWSRQVVYEQYF.

CDR3 loop: CASSYGQGAYEQYF. Written as DNA, the CDR3 is TGTGCCAGCAGCTACGGACAGGGGGCCTACGAGCAGTACTTC. This chain joins TRBV6-5 and TRBJ2-7; 10 bases agree with TRBD1. There are 14 residues in the CDR3. V shed 6 bases and J 2 bases; nucleotides not matched to a gene: 4. CDR1 and CDR2 (germline): MNHEY, SVGAGI.

The chain recombines TRBV5-1 with TRBJ2-3; 9 bases fit TRBD1. Germline CDR1 SGHRS, CDR2 YFSETQ. This CDR3 is built from 15 residues. J gave up 3 bases and V 4 bases, and 6 bases lay outside the gene matches. This chain's CDR3 is CASSPQTGGTDTQYF. CDR3 DNA sequence: TGCGCCAGCAGCCCACAGACAGGGGGGACAGATACGCAGTATTTT.

This sequence joins TRBV7-9 and TRBJ2-7; D is possibly TRBD2 (6 bases). CDR3 size: 14 residues. V lost 5 bases to trimming and J lost 2 bases, with 13 bases between them. Germline CDR1 is SEHNR and CDR2 is FQNEAQ (reference sequence). CDR3 nucleotide sequence: TGTGCCAGCAGCCTTGGGGACTTTACCTACGAGCAGTACTTC. Translating gives CASSLGDFTYEQYF.